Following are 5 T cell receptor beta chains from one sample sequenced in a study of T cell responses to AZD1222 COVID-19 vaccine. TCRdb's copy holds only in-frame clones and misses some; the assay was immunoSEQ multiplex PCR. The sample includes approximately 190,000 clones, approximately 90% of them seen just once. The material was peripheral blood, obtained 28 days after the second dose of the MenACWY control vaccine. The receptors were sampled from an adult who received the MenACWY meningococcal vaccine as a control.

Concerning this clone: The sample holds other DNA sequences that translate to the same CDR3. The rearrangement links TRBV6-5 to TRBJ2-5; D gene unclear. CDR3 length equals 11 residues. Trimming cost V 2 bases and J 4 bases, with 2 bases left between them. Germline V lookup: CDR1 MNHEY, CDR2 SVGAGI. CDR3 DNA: TGTGCCAGCAGTTACGGAGAGACCCAGTACTTC. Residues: CASSYGETQYF.

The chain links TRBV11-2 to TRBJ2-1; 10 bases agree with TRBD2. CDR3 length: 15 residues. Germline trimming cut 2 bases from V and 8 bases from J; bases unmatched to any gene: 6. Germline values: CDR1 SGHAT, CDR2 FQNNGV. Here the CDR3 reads CASSLIPSGSHEQFF. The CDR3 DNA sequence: TGTGCCAGCAGCTTAATTCCTAGCGGGAGCCATGAGCAGTTCTTC.

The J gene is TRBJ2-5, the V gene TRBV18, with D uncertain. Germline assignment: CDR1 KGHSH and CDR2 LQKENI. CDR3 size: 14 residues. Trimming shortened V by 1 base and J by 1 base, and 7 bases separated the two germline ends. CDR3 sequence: CASSPQGSQETQYF. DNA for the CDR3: TGTGCCAGCTCACCACAGGGCTCCCAAGAGACCCAGTACTTC.

Here the CDR3 reads CASSQALAGLYEQYF. The CDR3 DNA reads TGTGCCAGCAGCCAAGCACTAGCGGGACTCTACGAGCAGTACTTC. J is TRBJ2-7 and V is TRBV3-1 (or the pseudogene TRBV3-2), with 10 bases identical to TRBD2. The V segment lost 1 base and the J segment 3 bases; nucleotides outside the gene matches: 3. The CDR3 has 15 amino acids. Looked up from germline, CDR1 is LGHDT and CDR2 is YNNKEL (reference sequence).

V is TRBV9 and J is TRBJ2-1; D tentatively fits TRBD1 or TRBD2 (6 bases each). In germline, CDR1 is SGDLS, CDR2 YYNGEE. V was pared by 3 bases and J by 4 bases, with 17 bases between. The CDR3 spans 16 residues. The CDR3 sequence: CASSGTRGAPYNEQFF. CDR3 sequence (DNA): TGTGCCAGCAGCGGAACTAGGGGGGCGCCGTACAATGAGCAGTTCTTC. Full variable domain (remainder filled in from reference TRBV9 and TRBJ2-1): DSGVTQTPKHLITATGQRVTLRCSPRSGDLSVYWYQQSLDQGLQFLIQYYNGEERAKGNILERFSAQQFPDLHSELNLSSLELGDSALYFCASSGTRGAPYNEQFFGPGTRLTVL.